The present TCR beta chain was sequenced within a study of technical replicates of blood from a handful of donors. Produced via immunoSEQ multiplex PCR; TCRdb's table is partial and in-frame only. This table holds 65,000 to 85,000 clones, around 96% found once. Deletions cut 5 bases from V and 0 bases from J, with 8 bases between. Germline lookup yields CDR1 SGHAT and CDR2 FQNNGV. This CDR3 has 13 amino acids. The clonotype comes from a human donor in good health. The chain uses TRBV11-2 and TRBJ2-7; a possible D gene is TRBD2 (5 bases). The sample was T cells isolated from PBMCs. CDR3 amino acids: CASSVGLSYEQYF. The DNA of the CDR3 is TGTGCCAGCAGCGTCGGACTCTCCTACGAGCAGTACTTC.